The 9 T cell receptor beta chains in this list originate from one sample, sequenced in a study of shared clonotypes between healthy human individuals. Profiling relied on immunoSEQ multiplex PCR, and the TCRdb table lists in-frame clones only, not all of them. The table shows roughly 2.2 million clones, with around 90% occurring only once. The specimen sequenced was naive CD4+ T cells from PBMCs. The subset here: CD45RA+ positively selected. These receptors were obtained from a man younger than 35 in good health. Some clones in this sample may be carry-over from other donors' samples.

J is TRBJ2-3 and V is TRBV14, with D possibly matching TRBD1 (6 bases). CDR1 is SGHDN and CDR2 is FVKESK in the germline V gene. The CDR3 runs 15 residues. V was clipped by 1 base and J by 3 bases, with 11 bases between them. For the CDR3, the DNA is TGTGCCAGCAGCCAAGGTGCCAGGGGAACAGATACGCAGTATTTT. It translates to CASSQGARGTDTQYF.

The V and J genes are TRBV5-1 and TRBJ2-7; 10 bases are a match to TRBD1. CDR1 SGHRS and CDR2 YFSETQ come from the germline V gene. The CDR3 loop spans 15 amino acids. Trimming cost V 4 bases and J 4 bases; bases outside gene matches: 8. CDR3 sequence reads: CASSEAGTGVYEQYF. Here the CDR3 DNA reads TGCGCCAGCAGCGAAGCCGGGACAGGGGTATACGAGCAGTACTTC.

The gene calls are TRBV9 and TRBJ2-1, with 7 positions matching TRBD1. V trimming: 4 bases; J trimming: 3 bases; junction bases outside the gene matches: 4. The CDR3 loop spans 14 amino acids. Germline CDR1 is SGDLS and CDR2 is YYNGEE. CDR3 nucleotide sequence: TGTGCCAGCAGCCACAGGGGAATCTACAATGAGCAGTTCTTC. Its translation: CASSHRGIYNEQFF.

V usage is TRBV6-5 and J usage is TRBJ2-1, with 11 nucleotides matching TRBD2. CDR3 length: 15 amino acids. Germline trimming cut 5 bases from V and 2 bases from J; bases unmatched to any gene: 2. Germline CDR1 is MNHEY and CDR2 is SVGAGI. The DNA for the CDR3 is TGTGCCAGCAGTCTAGCGGGAGGAACCTACAATGAGCAGTTCTTC. This encodes CASSLAGGTYNEQFF.

The chain has TRBV18 and TRBJ1-2; D is undetermined. CDR3 length: 16 amino acids. Deletions cut 0 bases from V and 6 bases from J, with 17 bases between. Germline CDR1 KGHSH, CDR2 LQKENI. CDR3 sequence (DNA): TGTGCCAGCTCACCACCCCCGTCGGGCGGGGTGAATGGCTACACCTTC. Its protein is CASSPPPSGGVNGYTF.

The chain couples TRBV6-1 to TRBJ1-1; 8 nucleotides align to TRBD1. Germline loops: CDR1 MNHNS, CDR2 SASEGT. The V segment lost 6 bases and the J segment 5 bases; nucleotides outside the gene matches: 8. The CDR3 length is 14 residues. The CDR3 DNA reads TGTGCCAGCAGAGGACAGGGAAGGGGGACTGAAGCTTTCTTT. Protein sequence: CASRGQGRGTEAFF.

This rearrangement joins TRBV5-4 to TRBJ1-3, with 7 bases identical to TRBD1. Germline CDR1 reads SGHNT; CDR2 reads YYREEE (reference sequence). J lost 0 bases, V lost 1 base, and 4 bases had no gene match. The CDR3 length is 16 residues. The CDR3 loop is CASSLKGAISGNTIYF. CDR3 bases: TGTGCCAGCAGCTTGAAGGGGGCGATCTCTGGAAACACCATATATTTT.

The chain joins TRBV19 to TRBJ2-1; 7 nucleotides align to TRBD1. V gave up 5 bases and J gave up 0 bases; unmatched junction bases: 4. Germline loops: CDR1 LNHDA, CDR2 SQIVND (reference sequence). The CDR3 extends over 15 amino acids. CDR3 residues: CASSSGQSSYNEQFF. The CDR3 region has the DNA TGTGCCAGTAGTTCGGGACAGAGCTCCTACAATGAGCAGTTCTTC.

The chain has TRBV19 and TRBJ2-7; D may be TRBD1 (6 bases). There are 14 residues in the CDR3. The V end was cut by 1 base, the J end by 3 bases, with 10 bases between. CDR1 and CDR2 (germline): LNHDA, SQIVND (reference sequence). CDR3 in amino acids: CASSIVGHNYEQYF. The CDR3 nucleotides are TGTGCCAGTAGTATAGTGGGACACAACTACGAGCAGTACTTC.